This is a list of T cell receptor beta chains from one sample in a study of blood T cell repertoires in COVID-19. Profiling relied on immunoSEQ multiplex PCR, and the TCRdb table lists in-frame clones only, not all of them. Here the sample spans some 180,000 clones, 80% to 90% being singletons. Sequencing was done on a sample of peripheral blood. These receptors originate from a woman older than 75 with COVID-19, enrolled during active disease. The CDR3 runs from the conserved cysteine through the conserved F or W. The D gene is left open where the match is weak.

>TRBJ2-7|TRBV27|TRBD2
CASSLGLSGYYEQYF
>TRBJ2-5|TRBV4-3|TRBD2
CASSQGPWGSGGPETQYF
>TRBJ1-1|TRBV2|TRBD1
CASTFDRGRIWGTEAFF
>TRBJ2-1|TRBV5-4|-
CASSHANNEQFF
>TRBJ1-1|TRBV7-3|-
CASSFGGGGTEAFF
>TRBJ2-5|TRBV28|TRBD1
CASSLAMTGYQETQYF
>TRBJ2-3|TRBV12-5|-
CASGSYTGDTQYF
>TRBJ1-6|TRBV4-3|-
CASSQDFGGTLRNSPLHF
>TRBJ2-1|TRBV7-2|TRBD2
CASSLGGLAGVGEQFF
>TRBJ1-4|TRBV10-2|-
CASSELQVREKLFF
>TRBJ1-2|TRBV7-2|-
CASRGVYGYTF